The 11 T cell receptor beta chains given below trace back to one sample, sequenced in a study of blood T cell repertoires in COVID-19. Method: immunoSEQ multiplex PCR; TCRdb's copy keeps in-frame clones and lacks some. The data show 8,000 to 9,500 clones, 86% seen once. Sequences were obtained from peripheral blood. These receptor sequences come from a human donor with active COVID-19. The donor label of this sample is uncertain.

This chain uses TRBV4-2 with TRBJ2-7, with TRBD1 identical over 8 bases. In germline, CDR1 is LGHNA, CDR2 YNFKEQ. V gave up 0 bases and J gave up 3 bases; unmatched junction bases: 4. There are 15 residues in the CDR3. This chain's CDR3 is CASSQESQGVYEQYF. The CDR3, as DNA: TGTGCCAGCAGCCAAGAATCACAGGGGGTCTACGAGCAGTACTTC.

The chain carries TRBV6-1 and TRBJ2-3, with D maybe TRBD1 (6 bases). The V end lost 3 bases, the J end lost 3 bases, and 7 bases lay between the germline ends. CDR3 size: 13 residues. The germline gives CDR1 MNHNS, CDR2 SASEGT. The CDR3 bases are TGTGCCAGCAGTGATGGGACAACAGATACGCAGTATTTT. Its translation is CASSDGTTDTQYF.

In its sample, this clone was seen once. The chain joins TRBV24-1 to TRBJ1-5; 8 bases are shared with TRBD1. The germline gives CDR1 KGHDR, CDR2 SFDVKD. CDR3 length: 14 residues. The V and J ends lost 5 bases and 6 bases, in that order; junction bases with no gene match: 5. CDR3 DNA: TGTGCCACCAGTGCCCCAGGGGGCGGTCAGCCCCAGCATTTT. It is translated as CATSAPGGGQPQHF.

This rearrangement joins TRBV27 to TRBJ1-1, with D unclear. This CDR3 is built from 14 residues. Germline V gene data show CDR1 as MNHEY and CDR2 as SMNVEV (reference sequence). The germline V and J ends were trimmed by 1 base and 3 bases, with 9 bases remaining between them. The CDR3 spells CASSLLRGYTEAFF. The CDR3 region has the DNA TGTGCCAGCAGTTTATTACGGGGTTACACTGAAGCTTTCTTT.

The chain employs TRBV4-3 and TRBJ2-1; 10 nucleotides line up with TRBD1. This CDR3 has 15 residues. Trimming cost V 4 bases and J 6 bases; bases outside gene matches: 6. The germline gives CDR1 LGHNA, CDR2 YSLEER. CDR3 region: CASSPTGGDSNEQFF. The CDR3 coding sequence is TGCGCCAGCAGCCCGACAGGGGGCGATTCCAATGAGCAGTTCTTC.

This sequence joins TRBV12-3 or TRBV12-4 and TRBJ1-2; D is ambiguous. Trimming took off 2 bases at V and 1 base at J, with 5 bases between the two ends. This CDR3 is built from 13 residues. CDR3: CASSLLLNYGYTF. Here the CDR3 DNA reads TGTGCCAGCAGTTTACTTCTTAACTATGGCTACACCTTC.

The chain uses TRBV4-2 and TRBJ2-3; TRBD2 might be the D (7 bases). Trimming shortened V by 4 bases and J by 6 bases, and 14 bases separated the two germline ends. Germline CDR1 reads LGHNA; CDR2 reads YNFKEQ. The CDR3 consists of 14 residues. CDR3 region: CASSPGGGDDTQYF. CDR3 sequence (DNA): TGTGCCAGCAGCCCTGGGGGGGGCGACGATACGCAGTATTTT.

The chain joins TRBV12-3 or TRBV12-4 to TRBJ1-2; D is possibly TRBD1 (5 bases). The CDR3 is 12 amino acids. V lost 3 bases and J lost 5, with 7 bases in between. The CDR3 DNA reads as TGTGCCAGCAGTTTTAGGGGATATGGCTACACCTTC. Its translation: CASSFRGYGYTF.

This chain links TRBV5-1 with TRBJ2-2; TRBD1 agrees at 7 bases. The germline gives CDR1 SGHRS, CDR2 YFSETQ. This CDR3 region has 16 residues. Trimming took 4 bases from V and 3 from J; bases not matched to a gene: 9. The CDR3 nucleotides are TGCGCCAGCAGCAACCCCACAGGGGCGGACACCGGGGAGCTGTTTTTT. Protein product: CASSNPTGADTGELFF.

The chain's CDR3 is CASSKSGSPTDTQYF. As DNA, the CDR3 is TGTGCCAGTAGTAAGAGTGGGAGTCCCACAGATACGCAGTATTTT. The chain recombines TRBV19 with TRBJ2-3; weak D call: TRBD2 (5 bases). The CDR3 is made up of 15 amino acids. The V gene lost 4 bases and the J gene lost 2 bases, with 13 bases spanning the gap. CDR1 LNHDA and CDR2 SQIVND come from the germline V gene (reference sequence).

V and J are TRBV9 and TRBJ1-2, with TRBD1 identical over 12 bases. Germline CDR1 is SGDLS and CDR2 is YYNGEE. The CDR3 spans 16 residues. Trimming removed 3 bases from V and 5 bases from J; junction bases left unmatched: 8. The CDR3 DNA is TGTGCCAGCAGCGAGGGCCGGGACAGGGGGCTTTATGGCTACACCTTC. This translates into CASSEGRDRGLYGYTF.